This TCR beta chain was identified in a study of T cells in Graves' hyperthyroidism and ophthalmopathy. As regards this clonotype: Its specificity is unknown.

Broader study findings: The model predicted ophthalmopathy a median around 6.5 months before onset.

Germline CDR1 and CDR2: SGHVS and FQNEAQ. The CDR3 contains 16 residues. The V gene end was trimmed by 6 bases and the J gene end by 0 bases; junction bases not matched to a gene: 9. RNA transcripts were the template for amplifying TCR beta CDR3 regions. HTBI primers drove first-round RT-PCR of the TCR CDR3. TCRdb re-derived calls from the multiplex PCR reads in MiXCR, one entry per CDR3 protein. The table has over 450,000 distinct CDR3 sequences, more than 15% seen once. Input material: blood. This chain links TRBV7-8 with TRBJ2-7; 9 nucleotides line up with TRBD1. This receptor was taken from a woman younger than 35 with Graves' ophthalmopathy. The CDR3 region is CASSPGQGVLSYEQYF. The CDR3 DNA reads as TGTGCCAGCAGTCCGGGACAGGGTGTTCTCTCCTACGAGCAGTACTTC.